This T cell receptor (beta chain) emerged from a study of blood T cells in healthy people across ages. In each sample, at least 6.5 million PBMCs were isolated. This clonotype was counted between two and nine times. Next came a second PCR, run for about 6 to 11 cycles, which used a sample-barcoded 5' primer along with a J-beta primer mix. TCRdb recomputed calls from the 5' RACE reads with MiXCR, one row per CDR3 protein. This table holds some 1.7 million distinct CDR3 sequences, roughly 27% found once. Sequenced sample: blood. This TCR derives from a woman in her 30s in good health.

This CDR3 is CASSLRTGRDTEAFF. CDR3 coding DNA: TGCGCCAGCAGCCTGAGGACAGGAAGGGACACTGAAGCTTTCTTT. The chain uses TRBV5-1 and TRBJ1-1; 7 bases line up with TRBD1. Germline V gene lookup returns CDR1 SGHRS and CDR2 YFSETQ. The V segment lost 4 bases and the J segment 3 bases; nucleotides outside the gene matches: 9. The CDR3 has 15 residues. The whole variable domain, remainder taken from reference TRBV5-1 and TRBJ1-1, is KAGVTQTPRYLIKTRGQQVTLSCSPISGHRSVSWYQQTPGQGLQFLFEYFSETQRNKGNFPGRFSGRQFSNSRSEMNVSTLELGDSALYLCASSLRTGRDTEAFFGQGTRLTVV.